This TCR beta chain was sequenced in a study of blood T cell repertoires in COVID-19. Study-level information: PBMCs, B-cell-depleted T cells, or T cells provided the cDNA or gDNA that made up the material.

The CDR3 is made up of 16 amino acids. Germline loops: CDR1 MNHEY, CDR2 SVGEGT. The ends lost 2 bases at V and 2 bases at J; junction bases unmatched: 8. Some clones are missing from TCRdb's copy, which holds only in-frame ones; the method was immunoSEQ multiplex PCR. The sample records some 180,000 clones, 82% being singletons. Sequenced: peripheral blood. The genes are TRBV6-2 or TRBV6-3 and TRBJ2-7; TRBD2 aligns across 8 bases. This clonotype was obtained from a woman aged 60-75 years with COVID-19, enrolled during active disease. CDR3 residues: CASSYGITGGPYEQYF. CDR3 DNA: TGTGCCAGCAGTTACGGGATAACGGGAGGGCCCTACGAGCAGTACTTC.